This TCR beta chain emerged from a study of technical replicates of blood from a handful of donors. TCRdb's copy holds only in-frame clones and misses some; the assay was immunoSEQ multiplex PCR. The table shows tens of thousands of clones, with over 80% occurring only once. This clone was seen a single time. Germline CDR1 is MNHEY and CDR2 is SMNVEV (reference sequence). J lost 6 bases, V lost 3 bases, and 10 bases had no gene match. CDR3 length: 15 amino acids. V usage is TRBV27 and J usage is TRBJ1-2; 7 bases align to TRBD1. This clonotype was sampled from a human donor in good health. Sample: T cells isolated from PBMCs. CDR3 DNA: TGTGCCAGCAGTTTCCGGGACAGCCCTGGGAATGGCTACACCTTC. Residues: CASSFRDSPGNGYTF.